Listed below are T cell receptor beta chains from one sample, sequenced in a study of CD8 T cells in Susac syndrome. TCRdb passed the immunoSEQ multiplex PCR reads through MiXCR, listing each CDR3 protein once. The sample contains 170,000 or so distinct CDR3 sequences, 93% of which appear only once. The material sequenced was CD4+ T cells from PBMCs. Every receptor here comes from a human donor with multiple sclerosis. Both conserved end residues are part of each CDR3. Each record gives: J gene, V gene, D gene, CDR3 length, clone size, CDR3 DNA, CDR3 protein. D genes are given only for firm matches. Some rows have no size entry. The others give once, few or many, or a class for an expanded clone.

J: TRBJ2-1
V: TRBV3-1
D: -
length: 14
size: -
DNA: TGTGCCAGCAGTGAAAGACTAGCCTACAATGAGCAGTTCTTC
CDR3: CASSERLAYNEQFF

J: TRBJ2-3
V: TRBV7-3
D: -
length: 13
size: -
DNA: TGTGCCAGCAGCTTGACTTACACAGATACGCAGTATTTT
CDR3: CASSLTYTDTQYF

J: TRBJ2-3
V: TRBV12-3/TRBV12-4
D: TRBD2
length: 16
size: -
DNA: TGTGCCAGCAGTTTAGGGGGCGGGAGGGCGGCAGATACGCAGTATTTT
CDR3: CASSLGGGRAADTQYF

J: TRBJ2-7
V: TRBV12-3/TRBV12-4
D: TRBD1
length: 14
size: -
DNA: TGTGCCAGCAGGGACCGGGACAGGGGCTACGAGCAGTACTTC
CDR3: CASRDRDRGYEQYF

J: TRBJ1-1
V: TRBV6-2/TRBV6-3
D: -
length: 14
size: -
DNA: TGTGCCAGCACCTGGACAGTTACGAACACTGAAGCTTTCTTT
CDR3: CASTWTVTNTEAFF

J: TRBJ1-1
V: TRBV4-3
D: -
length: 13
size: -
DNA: TGCGCCAGCAGCCAAGAGGCGGCCAGCCCGCTTTGGTTT
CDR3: CASSQEAASPLWF

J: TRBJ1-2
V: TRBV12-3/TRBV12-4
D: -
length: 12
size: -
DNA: TGTGCCAGCAGTCCTCCTAACAAAGGCTACACCTTC
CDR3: CASSPPNKGYTF

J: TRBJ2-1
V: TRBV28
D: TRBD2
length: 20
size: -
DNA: TGTGCCAGCAGCTCTACCACTAGCGGGGGCTTCCTACTCTCCTACAATGAGCAGTTCTTC
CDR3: CASSSTTSGGFLLSYNEQFF

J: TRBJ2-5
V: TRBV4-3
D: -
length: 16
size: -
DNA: TGCGCCAGCAGCCAAGGGAGCTCCAGACTGGGGGAGACCCAGTACTTC
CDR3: CASSQGSSRLGETQYF

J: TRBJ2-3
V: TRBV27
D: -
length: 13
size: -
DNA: TGTGCCAGCAGTCCCCATCAGGGGGATACGCAGTATTTT
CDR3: CASSPHQGDTQYF

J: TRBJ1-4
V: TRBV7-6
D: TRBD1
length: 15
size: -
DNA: TGTGCCAGCAGCCCGCGGACAGGGGGGGATGAAAAACTGTTTTTT
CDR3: CASSPRTGGDEKLFF

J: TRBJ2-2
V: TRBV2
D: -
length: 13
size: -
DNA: TGTGCCAGCAACTTCCAGAGGACCGGGGAGCTGTTTTTT
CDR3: CASNFQRTGELFF

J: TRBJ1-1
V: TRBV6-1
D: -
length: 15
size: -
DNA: TGTGCCAGCAGTGAAGGGACCTATTGGGGCACTGAAGCTTTCTTT
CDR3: CASSEGTYWGTEAFF

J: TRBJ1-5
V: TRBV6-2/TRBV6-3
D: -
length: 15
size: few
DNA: TGTGCCAGCGGTGGGAGACACAGAAGCAATCAGCCCCAGCATTTT
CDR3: CASGGRHRSNQPQHF

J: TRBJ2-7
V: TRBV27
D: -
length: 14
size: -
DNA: TGTGCCAGCAAGACGCTCGGCGGGGCCTACGAGCAGTACTTC
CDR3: CASKTLGGAYEQYF

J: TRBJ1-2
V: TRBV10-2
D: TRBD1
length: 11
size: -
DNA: TGCGCCACCCGACAGGGGAGAGGCTACACCTTC
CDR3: CATRQGRGYTF

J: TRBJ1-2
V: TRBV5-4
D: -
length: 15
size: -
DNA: TGTGCCAGCAGCTTGGAACCAGGGTTGGACTATGGCTACACCTTC
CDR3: CASSLEPGLDYGYTF

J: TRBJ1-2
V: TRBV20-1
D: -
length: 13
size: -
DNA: TGCAGTGCTAGTCCGACTCAGCTCTATGGCTACACCTTC
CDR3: CSASPTQLYGYTF

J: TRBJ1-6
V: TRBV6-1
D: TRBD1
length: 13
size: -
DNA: TGTGCCAGCCTGGGACAGTTAAATTCACCCCTCCACTTT
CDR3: CASLGQLNSPLHF

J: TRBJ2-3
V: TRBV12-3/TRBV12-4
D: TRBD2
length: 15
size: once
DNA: TGTGCCAGCAGCCCGGGACTAGCGAATCGGGATACGCAGTATTTT
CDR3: CASSPGLANRDTQYF

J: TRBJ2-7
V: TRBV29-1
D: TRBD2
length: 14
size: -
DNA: TGCAGCTTTCTGCGGGAGAGGGAAGGGGACGAGCAGTACTTC
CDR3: CSFLREREGDEQYF

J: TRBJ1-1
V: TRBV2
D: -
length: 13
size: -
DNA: TGTGCCAGCAGTGCCTTAGGGGTCATTGAAGCTTTCTTT
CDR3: CASSALGVIEAFF

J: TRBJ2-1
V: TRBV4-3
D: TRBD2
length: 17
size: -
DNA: TGCGCCAGCAGCCAAGATCTTTTAGCGGGAGGGTACAATGAGCAGTTCTTC
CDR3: CASSQDLLAGGYNEQFF

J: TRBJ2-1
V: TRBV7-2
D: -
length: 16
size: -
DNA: TGTGCCAGCAGCGGTCCGACAGTCTTTGGTATCGGTGAGCAGTTCTTC
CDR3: CASSGPTVFGIGEQFF

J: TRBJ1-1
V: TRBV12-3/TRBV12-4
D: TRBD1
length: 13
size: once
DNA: TGTGCCAGCAGACTACCCGGGACAGATGAAGCTTTCTTT
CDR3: CASRLPGTDEAFF

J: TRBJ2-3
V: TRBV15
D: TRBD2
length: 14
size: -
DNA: TGTGCCACCAAGACTAGCGGGAGCACAGATACGCAGTATTTT
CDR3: CATKTSGSTDTQYF

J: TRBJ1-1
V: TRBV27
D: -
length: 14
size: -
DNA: TGTGCCAGCAGTTTATCCCAGGTCTACACTGAAGCTTTCTTT
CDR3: CASSLSQVYTEAFF

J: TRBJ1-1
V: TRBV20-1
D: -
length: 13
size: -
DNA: TGCAGTGCCCTCGGACAGATGAACACTGAAGCTTTCTTT
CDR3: CSALGQMNTEAFF

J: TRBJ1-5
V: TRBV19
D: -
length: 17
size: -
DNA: TGTGCCAGTAGTATCAGGACCACCCGTTATGGCAATCAGCCCCAGCATTTT
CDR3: CASSIRTTRYGNQPQHF

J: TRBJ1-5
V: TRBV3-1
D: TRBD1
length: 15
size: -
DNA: TGTGCCAGCAGCCAATTTACAGGGGGCAGTCAGCCCCAGCATTTT
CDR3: CASSQFTGGSQPQHF

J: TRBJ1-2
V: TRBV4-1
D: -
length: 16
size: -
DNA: TGCGCCAGCAGTCCTGCGCCGTCCCCCGACGGGAGAGGCTACACCTTC
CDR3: CASSPAPSPDGRGYTF

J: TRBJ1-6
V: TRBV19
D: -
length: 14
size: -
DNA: TGTGCCAGTAAAGCCACAGGGATGGGTTCACCCCTCCACTTT
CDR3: CASKATGMGSPLHF

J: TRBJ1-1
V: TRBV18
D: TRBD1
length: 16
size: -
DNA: TGTGCCAGCTCACCAAAAGGACAGGGATCGGGGACTGAAGCTTTCTTT
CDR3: CASSPKGQGSGTEAFF

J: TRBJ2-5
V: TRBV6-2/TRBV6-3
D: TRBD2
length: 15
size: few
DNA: TGTGCCAGCAGTTACTCGACTAGCGGACAAGAGACCCAGTACTTC
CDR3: CASSYSTSGQETQYF

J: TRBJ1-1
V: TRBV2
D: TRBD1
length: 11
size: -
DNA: TGTGCCAGCAGTGGACAGGGCGAAGCTTTCTTT
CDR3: CASSGQGEAFF

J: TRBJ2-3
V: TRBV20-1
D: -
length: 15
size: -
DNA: TGCAGTGCTAGAGGCCCAGCCTCTAGCACAGATACGCAGTATTTT
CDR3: CSARGPASSTDTQYF

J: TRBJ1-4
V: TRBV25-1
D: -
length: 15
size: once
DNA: TGTGCCAGCAGAAAAGACGGGGGGGCGAATGAAAAACTGTTTTTT
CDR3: CASRKDGGANEKLFF

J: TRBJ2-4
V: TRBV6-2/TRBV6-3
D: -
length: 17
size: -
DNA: TGTGCCAGCAGTTACTCGATCGAAGGGCATTACAAAAACATTCAGTACTTC
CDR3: CASSYSIEGHYKNIQYF

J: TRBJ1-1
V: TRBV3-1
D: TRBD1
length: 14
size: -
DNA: TGTGCCAGCAGCCTAACGGACAGGAGCACTGAAGCTTTCTTT
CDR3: CASSLTDRSTEAFF

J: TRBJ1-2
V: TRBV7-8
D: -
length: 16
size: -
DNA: TGTGCCAGCAGCTTAGCGCAGATCGGAGCAGGAGCTGGCTACACCTTC
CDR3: CASSLAQIGAGAGYTF

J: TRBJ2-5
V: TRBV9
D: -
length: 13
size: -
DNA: TGTGCCAGCAGCTCCACTACGGGGGAGACCCAGTACTTC
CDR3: CASSSTTGETQYF

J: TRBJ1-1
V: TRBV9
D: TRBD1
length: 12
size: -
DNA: TGTGCCAGCTCACCAATGGACAGGGACGCTTTCTTT
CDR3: CASSPMDRDAFF